This T cell receptor (beta chain) was found in a study of control samples from healthy donors and cancer patients. Generated by immunoSEQ multiplex PCR, the TCRdb table keeps only in-frame clones and is missing some. The sample has some 87,000 clones, 70% to 85% seen once; the top ten hold roughly 12%. CDR3 size: 17 residues. Germline CDR1 and CDR2: SGHVS and FQNEAQ. With 6 bases clipped from V and 4 bases from J, the junction kept 12 bases outside the gene matches. The sample was PBMCs. This sequence was found in a man in his sixties with head and neck cancer. V usage is TRBV7-8 and J usage is TRBJ2-1, with 10 bases identical to TRBD2. The CDR3 DNA follows: TGTGCCAGCAGATTACTAGCGGGGCCGCTCCTATACAATGAGCAGTTCTTC. This encodes CASRLLAGPLLYNEQFF.